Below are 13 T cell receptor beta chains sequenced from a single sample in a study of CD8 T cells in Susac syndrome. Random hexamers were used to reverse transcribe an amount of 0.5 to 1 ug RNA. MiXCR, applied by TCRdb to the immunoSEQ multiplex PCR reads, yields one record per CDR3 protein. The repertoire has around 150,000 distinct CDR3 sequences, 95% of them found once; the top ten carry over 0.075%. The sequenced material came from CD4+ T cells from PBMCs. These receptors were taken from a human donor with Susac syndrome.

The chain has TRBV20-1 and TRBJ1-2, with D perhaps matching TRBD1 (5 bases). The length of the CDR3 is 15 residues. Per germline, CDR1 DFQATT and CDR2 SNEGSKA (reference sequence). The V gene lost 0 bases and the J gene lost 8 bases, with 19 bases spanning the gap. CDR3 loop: CSARDESGRKRGYTF. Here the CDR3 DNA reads TGCAGTGCTAGAGATGAATCGGGACGTAAGAGGGGCTACACCTTC.

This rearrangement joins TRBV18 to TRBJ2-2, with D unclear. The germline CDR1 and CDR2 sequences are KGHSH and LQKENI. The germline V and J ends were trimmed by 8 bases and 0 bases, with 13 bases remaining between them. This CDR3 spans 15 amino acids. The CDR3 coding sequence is TGTGCCAGCACTCCAAGACGGACGAACACCGGGGAGCTGTTTTTT. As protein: CASTPRRTNTGELFF.

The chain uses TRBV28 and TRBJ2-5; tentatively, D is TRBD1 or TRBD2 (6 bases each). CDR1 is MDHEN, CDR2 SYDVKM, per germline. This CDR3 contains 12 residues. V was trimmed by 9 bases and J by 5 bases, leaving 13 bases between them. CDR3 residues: CASAGGLETQYF. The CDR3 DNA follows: TGTGCCAGTGCCGGGGGCTTGGAGACCCAGTACTTC.

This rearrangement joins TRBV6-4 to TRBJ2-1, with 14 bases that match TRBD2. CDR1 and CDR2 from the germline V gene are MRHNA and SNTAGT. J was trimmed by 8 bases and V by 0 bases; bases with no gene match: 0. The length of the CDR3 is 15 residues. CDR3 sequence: CASSDSTSGGDEQFF. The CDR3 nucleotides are TGTGCCAGCAGTGACTCGACTAGCGGGGGGGATGAGCAGTTCTTC.

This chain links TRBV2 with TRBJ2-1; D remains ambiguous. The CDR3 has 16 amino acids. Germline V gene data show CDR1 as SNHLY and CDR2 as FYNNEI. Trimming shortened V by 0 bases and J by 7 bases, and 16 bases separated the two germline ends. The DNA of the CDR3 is TGTGCCAGCAGTGAAGCGGCTGCCACCCAGTTAAATGAGCAGTTCTTC. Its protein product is CASSEAAATQLNEQFF.

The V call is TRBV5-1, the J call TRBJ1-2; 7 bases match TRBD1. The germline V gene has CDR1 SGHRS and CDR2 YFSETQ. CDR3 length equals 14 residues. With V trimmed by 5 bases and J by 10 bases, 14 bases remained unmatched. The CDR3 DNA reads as TGCGCCAGCAGTACGGGGCCGGACAGGCCCCTCTACACCTTC. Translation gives CASSTGPDRPLYTF.

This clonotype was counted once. The CDR3 DNA reads as TGTGCCAGCAGCCAAGCAGGCGAGCAGTTCTTC. It codes for CASSQAGEQFF. The gene calls are TRBV3-1 and TRBJ2-1, with D unresolved. The CDR3 sequence is 11 residues long. Germline assignment: CDR1 LGHDT and CDR2 YNNKEL (reference sequence). The V gene lost 1 base and the J gene lost 10 bases, with 5 bases spanning the gap.

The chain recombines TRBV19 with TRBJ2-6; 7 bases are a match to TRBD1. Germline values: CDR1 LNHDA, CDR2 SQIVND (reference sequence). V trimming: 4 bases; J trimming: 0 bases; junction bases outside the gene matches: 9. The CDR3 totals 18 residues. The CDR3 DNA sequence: TGTGCCAGTAGTACCCGGGACAGATCTCTCTCTGGGGCCAACGTCCTGACTTTC. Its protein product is CASSTRDRSLSGANVLTF.

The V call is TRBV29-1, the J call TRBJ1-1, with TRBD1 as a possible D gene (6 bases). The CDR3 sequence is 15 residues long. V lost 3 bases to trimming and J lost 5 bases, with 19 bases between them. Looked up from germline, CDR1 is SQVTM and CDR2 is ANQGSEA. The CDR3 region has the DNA TGCAGCGTTGATAGGGGGGAGAGGGTGAGAACTGAAGCTTTCTTT. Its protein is CSVDRGERVRTEAFF.

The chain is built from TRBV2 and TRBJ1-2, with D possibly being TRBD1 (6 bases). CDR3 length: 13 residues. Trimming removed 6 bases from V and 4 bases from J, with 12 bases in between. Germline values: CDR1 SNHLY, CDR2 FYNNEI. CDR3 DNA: TGTGCCAGCAGCTACAGGGATCCCTATGGCTACACCTTC. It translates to CASSYRDPYGYTF.

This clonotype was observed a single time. CDR3: CASSGGQGAYDEQFF. The CDR3 nucleotides read TGTGCCAGCAGCGGAGGACAGGGGGCGTATGATGAGCAGTTCTTC. The chain joins TRBV9 to TRBJ2-1; TRBD1 aligns across 11 bases. From germline, CDR1 is SGDLS and CDR2 YYNGEE. Trimming at V came to 3 bases and at J to 8 bases, leaving 7 bases not matched to a gene. This CDR3 region has 15 residues. Filled out from reference TRBV9 and TRBJ2-1, the complete variable domain reads DSGVTQTPKHLITATGQRVTLRCSPRSGDLSVYWYQQSLDQGLQFLIQYYNGEERAKGNILERFSAQQFPDLHSELNLSSLELGDSALYFCASSGGQGAYDEQFFGPGTRLTVL.

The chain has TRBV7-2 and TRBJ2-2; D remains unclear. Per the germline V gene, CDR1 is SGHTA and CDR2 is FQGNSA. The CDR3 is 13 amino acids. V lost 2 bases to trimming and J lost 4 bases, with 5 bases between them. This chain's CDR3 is CASSLSSTGELFF. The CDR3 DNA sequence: TGTGCCAGCAGCTTATCTTCCACCGGGGAGCTGTTTTTT.

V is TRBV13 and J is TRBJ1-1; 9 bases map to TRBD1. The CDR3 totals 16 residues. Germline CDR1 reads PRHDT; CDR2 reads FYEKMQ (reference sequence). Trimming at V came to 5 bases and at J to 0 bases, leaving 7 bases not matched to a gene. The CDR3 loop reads CASSHHRGRMNTEAFF. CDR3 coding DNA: TGTGCCAGCAGCCATCACAGGGGGCGCATGAACACTGAAGCTTTCTTT.